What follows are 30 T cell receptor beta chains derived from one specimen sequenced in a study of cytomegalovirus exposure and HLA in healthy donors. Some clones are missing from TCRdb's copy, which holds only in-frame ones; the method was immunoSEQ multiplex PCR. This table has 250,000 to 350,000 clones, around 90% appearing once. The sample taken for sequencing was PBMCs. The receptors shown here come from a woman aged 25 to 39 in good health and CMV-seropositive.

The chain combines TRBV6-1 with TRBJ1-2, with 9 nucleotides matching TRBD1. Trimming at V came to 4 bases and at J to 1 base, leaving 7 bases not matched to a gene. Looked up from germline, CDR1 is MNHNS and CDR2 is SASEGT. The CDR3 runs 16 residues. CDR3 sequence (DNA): TGTGCCAGCAGTGTACTACAGGGGGCCGTTAACTATGGCTACACCTTC. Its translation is CASSVLQGAVNYGYTF.

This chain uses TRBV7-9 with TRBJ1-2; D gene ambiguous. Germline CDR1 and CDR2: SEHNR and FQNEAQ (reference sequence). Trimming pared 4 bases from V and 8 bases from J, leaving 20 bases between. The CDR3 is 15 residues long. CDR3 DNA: TGTGCCAGCAGCTATGGGTTTGGGGAGCTAGAAGGCTACACCTTC. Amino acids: CASSYGFGELEGYTF.

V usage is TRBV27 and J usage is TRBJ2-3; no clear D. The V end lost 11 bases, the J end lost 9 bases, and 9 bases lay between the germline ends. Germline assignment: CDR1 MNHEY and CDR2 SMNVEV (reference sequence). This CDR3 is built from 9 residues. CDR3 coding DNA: TGTGCCGTGCAAGTCACGCAGTATTTT. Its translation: CAVQVTQYF.

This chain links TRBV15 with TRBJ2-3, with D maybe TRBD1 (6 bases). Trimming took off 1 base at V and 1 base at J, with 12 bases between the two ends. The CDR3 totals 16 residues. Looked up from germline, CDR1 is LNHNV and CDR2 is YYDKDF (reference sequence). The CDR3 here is CATSRVGAGGTDTQYF. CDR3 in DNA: TGTGCCACCAGCAGAGTCGGGGCAGGGGGCACAGATACGCAGTATTTT.

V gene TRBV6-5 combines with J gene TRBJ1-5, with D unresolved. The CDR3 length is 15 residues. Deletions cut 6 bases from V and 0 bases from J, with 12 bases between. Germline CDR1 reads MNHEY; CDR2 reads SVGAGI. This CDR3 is CASRFDGYSNQPQHF. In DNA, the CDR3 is TGTGCCAGCAGATTCGACGGGTATAGCAATCAGCCCCAGCATTTT.

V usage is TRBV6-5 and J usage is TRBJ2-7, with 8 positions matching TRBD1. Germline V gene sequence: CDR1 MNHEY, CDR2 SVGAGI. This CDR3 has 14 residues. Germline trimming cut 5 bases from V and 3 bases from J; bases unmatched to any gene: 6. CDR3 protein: CASSAPGQGYEQYF. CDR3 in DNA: TGTGCCAGCAGTGCTCCCGGACAGGGCTACGAGCAGTACTTC.

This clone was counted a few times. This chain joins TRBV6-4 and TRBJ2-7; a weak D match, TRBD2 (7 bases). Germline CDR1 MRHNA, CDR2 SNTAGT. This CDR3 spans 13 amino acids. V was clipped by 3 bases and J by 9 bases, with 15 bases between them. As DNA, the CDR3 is TGTGCCAGCAGTGAACGTCGGGGGGCGCGGCAGTACTTC. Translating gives CASSERRGARQYF.

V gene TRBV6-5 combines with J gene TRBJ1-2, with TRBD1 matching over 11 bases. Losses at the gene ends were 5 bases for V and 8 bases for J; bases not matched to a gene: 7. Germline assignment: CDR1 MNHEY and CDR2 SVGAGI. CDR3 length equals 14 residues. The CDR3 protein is CASSLGQGAIGYTF. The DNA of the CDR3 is TGTGCCAGCAGTCTCGGACAGGGGGCGATCGGCTACACCTTC.

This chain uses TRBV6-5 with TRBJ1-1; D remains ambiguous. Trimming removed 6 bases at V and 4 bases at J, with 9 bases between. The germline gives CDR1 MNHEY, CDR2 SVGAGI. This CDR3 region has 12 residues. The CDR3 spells CASSFPGTEAFF. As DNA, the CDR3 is TGTGCCAGCAGCTTTCCTGGCACTGAAGCTTTCTTT.

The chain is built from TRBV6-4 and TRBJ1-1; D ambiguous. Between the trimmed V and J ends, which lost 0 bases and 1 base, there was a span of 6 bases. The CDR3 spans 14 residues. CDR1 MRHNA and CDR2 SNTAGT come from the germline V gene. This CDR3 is CASSDSPENTEAFF. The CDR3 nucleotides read TGTGCCAGCAGTGACTCGCCAGAGAACACTGAAGCTTTCTTT.

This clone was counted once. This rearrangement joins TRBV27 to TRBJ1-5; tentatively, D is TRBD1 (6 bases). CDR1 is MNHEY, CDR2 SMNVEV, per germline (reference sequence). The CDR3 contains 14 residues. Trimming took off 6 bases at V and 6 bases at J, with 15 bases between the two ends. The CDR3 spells CASRPGTFLQPQHF. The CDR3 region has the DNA TGTGCCAGCAGGCCCGGGACATTCCTTCAGCCCCAGCATTTT.

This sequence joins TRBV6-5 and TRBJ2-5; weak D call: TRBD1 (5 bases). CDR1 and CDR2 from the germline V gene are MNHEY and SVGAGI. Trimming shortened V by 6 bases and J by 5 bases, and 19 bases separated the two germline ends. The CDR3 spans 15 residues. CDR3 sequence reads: CASRLQESRSETQYF. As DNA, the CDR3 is TGTGCCAGCAGGTTACAGGAATCTCGGTCGGAGACCCAGTACTTC.

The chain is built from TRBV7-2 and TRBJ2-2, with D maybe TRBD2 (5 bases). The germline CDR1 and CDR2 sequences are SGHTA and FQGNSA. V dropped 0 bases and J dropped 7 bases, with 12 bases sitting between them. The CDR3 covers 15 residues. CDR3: CASSLAAARGGELFF. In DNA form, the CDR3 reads TGTGCCAGCAGCTTAGCTGCAGCCCGGGGCGGGGAGCTGTTTTTT.

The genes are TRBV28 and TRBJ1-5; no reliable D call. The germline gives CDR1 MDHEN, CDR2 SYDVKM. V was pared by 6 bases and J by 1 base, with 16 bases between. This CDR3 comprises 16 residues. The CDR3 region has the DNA TGTGCCAGCAGCCTCCCCGGAGCGGGGAGCAATCAGCCCCAGCATTTT. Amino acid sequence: CASSLPGAGSNQPQHF.

For the CDR3, the DNA is TGTGCCAGCAGTTTCCAGGTCGGCAGCGGGGAGCTGTTTTTT. Protein: CASSFQVGSGELFF. This chain links TRBV28 with TRBJ2-2; the D is unclear. Trimming pared 3 bases from V and 7 bases from J, leaving 12 bases between. CDR1 is MDHEN, CDR2 SYDVKM, per germline. The CDR3 has 14 amino acids.

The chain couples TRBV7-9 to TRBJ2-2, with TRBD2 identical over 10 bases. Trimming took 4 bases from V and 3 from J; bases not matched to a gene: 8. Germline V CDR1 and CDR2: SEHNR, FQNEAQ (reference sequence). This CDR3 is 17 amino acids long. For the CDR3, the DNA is TGTGCCAGCAGCTCGAAAACTAGCGGGGTTTACACCGGGGAGCTGTTTTTT. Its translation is CASSSKTSGVYTGELFF.

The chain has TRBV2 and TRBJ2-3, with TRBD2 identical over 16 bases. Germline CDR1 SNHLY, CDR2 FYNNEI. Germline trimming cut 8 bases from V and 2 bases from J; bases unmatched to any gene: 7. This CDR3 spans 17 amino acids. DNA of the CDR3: TGTGCCAGCGGAGCCGGGACTAGCGGGAGGGACACAGATACGCAGTATTTT. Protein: CASGAGTSGRDTDTQYF.

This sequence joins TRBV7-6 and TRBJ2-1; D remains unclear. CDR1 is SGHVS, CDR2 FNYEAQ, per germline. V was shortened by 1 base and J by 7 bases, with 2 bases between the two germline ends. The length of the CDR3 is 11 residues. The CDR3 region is CASSLDNEQFF. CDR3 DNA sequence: TGTGCCAGCAGCTTAGATAATGAGCAGTTCTTC.

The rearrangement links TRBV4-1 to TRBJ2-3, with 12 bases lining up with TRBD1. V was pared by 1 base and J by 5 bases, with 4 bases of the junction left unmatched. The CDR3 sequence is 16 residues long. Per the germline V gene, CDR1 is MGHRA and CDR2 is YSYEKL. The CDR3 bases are TGCGCCAGCAGCCAAGCGGGACAGGGGGCGAAAGATACGCAGTATTTT. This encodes CASSQAGQGAKDTQYF.

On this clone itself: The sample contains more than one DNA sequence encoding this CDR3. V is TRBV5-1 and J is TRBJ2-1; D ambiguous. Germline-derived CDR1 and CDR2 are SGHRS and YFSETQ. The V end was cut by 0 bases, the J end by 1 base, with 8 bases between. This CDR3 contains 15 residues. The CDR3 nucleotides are TGCGCCAGCAGCTTGGATAGTGGGTCCTACAATGAGCAGTTCTTC. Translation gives CASSLDSGSYNEQFF.

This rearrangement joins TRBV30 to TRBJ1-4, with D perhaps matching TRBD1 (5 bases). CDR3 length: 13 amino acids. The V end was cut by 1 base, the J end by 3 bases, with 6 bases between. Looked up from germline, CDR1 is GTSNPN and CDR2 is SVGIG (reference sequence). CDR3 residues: CAWSGGPNEKLFF. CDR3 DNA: TGTGCCTGGAGTGGGGGACCTAATGAAAAACTGTTTTTT. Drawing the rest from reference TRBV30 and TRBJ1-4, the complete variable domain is SQTIHQWPATLVQPVGSPLSLECTVEGTSNPNLYWYRQAAGRGLQLLFYSVGIGQISSEVPQNLSASRPQDRQFILSSKKLLLSDSGFYLCAWSGGPNEKLFFGSGTQLSVL.

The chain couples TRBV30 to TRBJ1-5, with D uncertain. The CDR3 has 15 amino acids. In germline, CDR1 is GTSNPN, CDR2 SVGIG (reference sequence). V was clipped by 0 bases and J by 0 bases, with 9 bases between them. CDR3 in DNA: TGTGCCTGGAGTGTTGGAGACCGTAGCAATCAGCCCCAGCATTTT. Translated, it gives CAWSVGDRSNQPQHF.

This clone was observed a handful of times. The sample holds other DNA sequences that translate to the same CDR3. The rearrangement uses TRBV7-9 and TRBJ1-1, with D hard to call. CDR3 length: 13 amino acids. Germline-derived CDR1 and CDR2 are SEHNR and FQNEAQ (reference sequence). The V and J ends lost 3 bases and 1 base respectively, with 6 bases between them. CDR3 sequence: CASSLEGNTEAFF. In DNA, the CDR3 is TGTGCCAGCAGCTTGGAGGGGAACACTGAAGCTTTCTTT.

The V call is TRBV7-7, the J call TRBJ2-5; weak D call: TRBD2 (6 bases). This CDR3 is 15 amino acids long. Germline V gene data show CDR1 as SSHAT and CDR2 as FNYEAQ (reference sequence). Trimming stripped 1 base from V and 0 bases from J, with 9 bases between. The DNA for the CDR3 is TGTGCCAGCAGCTTAGATCGGGGGTACCAAGAGACCCAGTACTTC. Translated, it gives CASSLDRGYQETQYF.

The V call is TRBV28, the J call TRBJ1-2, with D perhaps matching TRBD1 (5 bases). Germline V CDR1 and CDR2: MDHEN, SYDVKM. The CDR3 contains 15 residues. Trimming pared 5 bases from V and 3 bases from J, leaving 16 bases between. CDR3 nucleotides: TGTGCCAGCAGTCCCGGGACCTCGAGGGACTATGGCTACACCTTC. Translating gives CASSPGTSRDYGYTF.

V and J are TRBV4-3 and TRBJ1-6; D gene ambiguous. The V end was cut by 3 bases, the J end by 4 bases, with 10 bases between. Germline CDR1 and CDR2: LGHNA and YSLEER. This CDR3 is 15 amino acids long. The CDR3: CASSQGRLYNSPLHF. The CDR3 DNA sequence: TGCGCCAGCAGCCAGGGGAGGTTATATAATTCACCCCTCCACTTT.

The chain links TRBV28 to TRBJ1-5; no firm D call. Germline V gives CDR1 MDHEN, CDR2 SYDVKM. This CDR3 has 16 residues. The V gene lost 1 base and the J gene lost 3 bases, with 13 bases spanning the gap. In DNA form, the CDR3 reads TGTGCCAGCAGTTTATTGGAGGGCTCCCTCAATCAGCCCCAGCATTTT. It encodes CASSLLEGSLNQPQHF.

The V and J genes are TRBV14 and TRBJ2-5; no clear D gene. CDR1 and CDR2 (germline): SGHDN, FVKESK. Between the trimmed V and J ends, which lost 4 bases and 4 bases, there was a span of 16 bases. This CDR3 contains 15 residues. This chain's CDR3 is CASSPPPLLGETQYF. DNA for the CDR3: TGTGCCAGCAGCCCCCCCCCTCTCTTGGGAGAGACCCAGTACTTC.

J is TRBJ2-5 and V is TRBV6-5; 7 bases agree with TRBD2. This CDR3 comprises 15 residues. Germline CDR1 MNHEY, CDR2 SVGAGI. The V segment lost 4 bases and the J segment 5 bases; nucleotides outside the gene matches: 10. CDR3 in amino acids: CASSLGRADGETQYF. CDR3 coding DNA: TGTGCCAGCAGTTTGGGGAGGGCCGATGGGGAGACCCAGTACTTC.

CDR3 sequence reads: CASSQDDVTGPWYNEQFF. The CDR3 DNA sequence: TGTGCCAGCAGCCAAGACGACGTGACGGGACCCTGGTACAATGAGCAGTTCTTC. This chain links TRBV14 with TRBJ2-1, with D perhaps given as TRBD1 or TRBD2 (5 bases each). The CDR3 length is 18 residues. Germline CDR1 is SGHDN and CDR2 is FVKESK. The germline V and J ends were trimmed by 0 bases and 4 bases, with 19 bases remaining between them.